This TCR beta chain derives from a study of identical twins (dated by TCRdb to 2016 to 2018). About the full investigation: To test whether fetal clonotypes persist, the study used deep sequencing on TCR alpha and beta repertoires from monozygotic twins, unrelated adults of various ages, and cord blood. To rule out contamination, the twin experiments were replicated at different times with different library preparation protocols. Findings and caveats that apply to the study as a whole: Abundant cord blood beta clonotypes had fewer insertions, young adult naive repertoires showed a similar but weaker trend, and memory repertoires showed no such trend. Recombination models systematically underestimated out-of-frame TCR alpha sharing in monozygotic twins but agreed with sharing between unrelated individuals. Because the same donors could not be followed over many years, the conclusions depended on cross-sectional statistical analysis. A weaker excess of twin sharing was found in beta out-of-frame sequences because the signal-to-noise ratio was lowered by fewer shared sequences. Compared with coincidental sharing between unrelated individuals, out-of-frame TCR alpha sequences shared between twins showed an excess of sequences with low generation probability. Zero-insertion analyses could be partly confounded by invariant T cells such as MAIT and iNKT, although diverse VJ usage argued against such confounding for most clonotypes.

Of note for this clonotype: What antigen it recognizes has not been identified. Base qualities are not provided; no much larger clone lies one nucleotide away.

Every donor in the study was a healthy Caucasian. Libraries were prepared through 5' RACE. These reads were obtained on an Illumina HiSeq 2000. A universal primer binding site was introduced by template switching, and a unique molecular identifier was present in the final cDNA, enabling accurate counting of TCR cDNA molecules. Specific primers in the conserved constant-segment region were used to synthesize first-strand cDNA for TCR alpha and beta chains. Each cDNA library was double barcoded, with a SMART-Mk sample barcode plus Illumina barcodes, to control for contamination. Two successive PCR steps introduced TruSeq adapter sequences along with Illumina sample barcodes. Sequencing of the TCR alpha and beta cDNA libraries was done on the Illumina HiSeq platform using custom primers. The published analysis was carried out like this. Raw reads were processed with MiGEC to extract unique molecular identifiers, and MiXCR was used to determine CDR3 positions. Recombination models were inferred per individual with the repgenHMM and IGoR tools using an EM algorithm. Shared clonotype analysis was performed with the tcR package in R, normalizing sharing by the product of cloneset sizes. Out-of-frame nonproductive sequences were analyzed to study raw recombination free of thymic and clonal selection effects. TCRdb reworked the public reads: Q25 trimming with fastp, MiXCR clone assembly, productive beta chains retained. Here each entry gathers all rows of one CDR3 protein and keeps the most common genes and DNA. TCRdb's processing, not the authors' own work, is the source of the V and J calls. The sample yields 1.5 million to 2 million distinct CDR3 sequences; under 35% were counted once. The top ten hold over 0.25% of the sample.

The CDR3 contains 16 residues, cysteine and phenylalanine counted. Only the CDR3 part of the read is kept: 48 bases, read in frame from the first base. CDR1 and CDR2 were assigned from the germline V gene (reference sequence) as SEHNR and FQNEAQ. V and J lose 5 bases and 3 bases, and a span of 16 bases separates them. The TCR was taken from a newborn girl in good health. Recombination joined TRBV7-9 with TRBJ1-4; a tentative D match to TRBD1 spans 6 bases. The source material was cord blood. DNA sequence: TGTGCCAGCAGCCTTCCTAACAGGGCGCCTAATGAAAAACTGTTTTTT. Its coded protein is CASSLPNRAPNEKLFF.